A single sample gave rise to the 29 T cell receptor beta chains below, sequenced in a study of regulatory and conventional T cells in RAG deficiency. Some clones are missing from TCRdb's copy, which holds only in-frame ones; the method was immunoSEQ multiplex PCR. Of more than 5,500 clones in the sample, more than 75% were seen once. This sample was also put to use in a study of regulatory T cells. Per that paper: Amplification used 52 TRBV primers and 13 TRBJ primers.

Sequenced material: CD8+ T cells sorted from blood. These TCRs come from a human donor in good health.

The chain carries TRBV10-3 and TRBJ2-2, with 9 nucleotides matching TRBD1. Germline values: CDR1 ENHRY, CDR2 SYGVKD. The CDR3 has 16 amino acids. J lost 8 bases, V lost 4 bases, and 11 bases had no gene match. The CDR3 DNA reads TGTGCCATCAGTGGGGGACAGGGCTACGTTTGGGGGGAGCTGTTTTTT. Residues: CAISGGQGYVWGELFF.

The chain couples TRBV16 to TRBJ1-4; D gene unclear. The ends were cut back, 8 bases at V and 2 bases at J, with 18 bases in the middle. The CDR3 sequence is 16 residues long. CDR1 is KGHSY and CDR2 is FQNENV in the germline V gene. In DNA form, the CDR3 reads TGTGCCAGCCAAAAGGCCCCCGTAGGGACTAATGAAAAACTGTTTTTT. The encoded protein is CASQKAPVGTNEKLFF. Full variable domain (outside the CDR3, taken from reference TRBV16 and TRBJ1-4): GEEVAQTPKHLVRGEGQKAKLYCAPIKGHSYVFWYQQVLKNEFKFLISFQNENVFDETGMPKERFSAKCLPNSPCSLEIQATKLEDSAVYFCASQKAPVGTNEKLFFGSGTQLSVL.

V and J are TRBV9 and TRBJ2-5; 7 nucleotides align to TRBD2. CDR1 and CDR2 (germline): SGDLS, YYNGEE. The CDR3 extends over 15 amino acids. The trim removed 0 bases at V and 2 bases at J, leaving 4 bases unmatched. The CDR3 loop reads CASSVAFSGQETQYF. The CDR3 DNA reads TGTGCCAGCAGCGTAGCGTTTAGCGGGCAAGAGACCCAGTACTTC. The full variable domain, rest sourced from reference TRBV9 and TRBJ2-5, is DSGVTQTPKHLITATGQRVTLRCSPRSGDLSVYWYQQSLDQGLQFLIQYYNGEERAKGNILERFSAQQFPDLHSELNLSSLELGDSALYFCASSVAFSGQETQYFGPGTRLLVL.

This rearrangement joins TRBV4-3 to TRBJ2-7, with D unclear. This CDR3 spans 13 amino acids. Per germline, CDR1 LGHNA and CDR2 YSLEER. V lost 0 bases and J 3 bases, leaving 6 bases between the germline ends. The CDR3 loop is CASSQEPNYEQYF. As DNA, the CDR3 is TGCGCCAGCAGCCAAGAGCCTAACTACGAGCAGTACTTC.

In DNA form, the CDR3 reads TGTGCCAGTAGTGCGGGACAGCAAAATCACAATGAGCAGTTCTTC. It specifies CASSAGQQNHNEQFF. The J gene is TRBJ2-1, the V gene TRBV19; perhaps TRBD1 as D (7 bases). V was cut by 5 bases and J by 5 bases, with 16 bases left in between. This CDR3 has 15 amino acids. The germline V gene has CDR1 LNHDA and CDR2 SQIVND (reference sequence).

The chain is built from TRBV4-1 and TRBJ2-3; D may be TRBD2 (6 bases). The germline V and J ends were trimmed by 0 bases and 0 bases, with 13 bases remaining between them. Germline V gene lookup returns CDR1 MGHRA and CDR2 YSYEKL. There are 17 residues in the CDR3. Here the CDR3 DNA reads TGCGCCAGCAGCCAAGACCGTAGCGGACCTAGCACAGATACGCAGTATTTT. It yields the protein CASSQDRSGPSTDTQYF.

The chain combines TRBV30 with TRBJ2-5; TRBD2 is a possible D gene (7 bases). The CDR3 is 14 residues long. In germline, CDR1 is GTSNPN, CDR2 SVGIG (reference sequence). CDR3 in DNA: TGTGCTGGAGGCCGGGGGGCGGGCCAAGAGACCCAGTACTTC. It is translated as CAGGRGAGQETQYF.

This clone was detected only a few times. The chain is built from TRBV27 and TRBJ2-7; D gene uncertain. This CDR3 contains 13 residues. Germline CDR1 MNHEY, CDR2 SMNVEV (reference sequence). Trimming cost V 8 bases and J 2 bases, with 13 bases left between them. The CDR3 is CASARQIPYEQYF. The CDR3 DNA is TGTGCCAGCGCAAGGCAGATTCCCTACGAGCAGTACTTC.

This clone was picked up a small number of times. The chain combines TRBV6-4 with TRBJ1-1, with D uncertain. The CDR3 has 13 amino acids. V shed 6 bases and J shed 1 base, with 9 bases lying between them. The germline V gene encodes CDR1 MRHNA and CDR2 SNTAGT. For the CDR3, the DNA is TGTGCCAGCAGAGATACCCCGAACACTGAAGCTTTCTTT. This translates into CASRDTPNTEAFF.

This chain uses TRBV19 with TRBJ2-2; D could derive from TRBD1 or TRBD2 (6 bases each). Trimming removed 10 bases at V and 5 bases at J, with 17 bases between. CDR3 length equals 14 residues. The germline CDR1 and CDR2 sequences are LNHDA and SQIVND (reference sequence). CDR3 in amino acids: CATSWGAGTGELFF. The CDR3 nucleotides read TGTGCCACCAGTTGGGGGGCTGGTACCGGGGAGCTGTTTTTT.

V is TRBV6-5 and J is TRBJ1-1, with D unresolved. The CDR3 extends over 12 amino acids. Per germline, CDR1 MNHEY and CDR2 SVGAGI. The V gene lost 6 bases and the J gene lost 11 bases, with 16 bases spanning the gap. The CDR3: CASRLVGGTAFF. The CDR3 nucleotides read TGTGCCAGCAGGCTCGTCGGTGGTACGGCTTTCTTT.

V usage is TRBV12-5 and J usage is TRBJ1-4; D ambiguous. The CDR3 covers 15 residues. CDR1 LGHNT and CDR2 FRNRAP come from the germline V gene. The ends were cut back, 2 bases at V and 0 bases at J, with 7 bases in the middle. CDR3 bases: TGTGCTAGTGGTTTGCCGGGTGCAACTAATGAAAAACTGTTTTTT. As protein: CASGLPGATNEKLFF.

The chain carries TRBV9 and TRBJ2-3; TRBD1 matches at 7 bases. Germline CDR1 reads SGDLS; CDR2 reads YYNGEE. This CDR3 is built from 14 residues. The trim removed 4 bases at V and 4 bases at J, leaving 6 bases unmatched. The CDR3 is CASSSQQGPDTQYF. The CDR3 nucleotides are TGTGCCAGCAGCAGTCAACAGGGGCCAGATACGCAGTATTTT.

This clone was counted only a few times. The V call is TRBV29-1, the J call TRBJ1-2, with TRBD1 identical over 8 bases. The CDR3 is 12 amino acids. Per germline, CDR1 SQVTM and CDR2 ANQGSEA. The V and J ends lost 6 bases and 4 bases, in that order; junction bases with no gene match: 4. CDR3 in amino acids: CSVQGDSYGYTF. CDR3 bases: TGCAGCGTACAGGGGGATAGCTATGGCTACACCTTC.

The chain has TRBV6-1 and TRBJ1-2, with D possibly being TRBD1 (6 bases). With 6 bases removed from V and 0 bases from J, the gap between germline ends came to 14 bases. Germline lookup yields CDR1 MNHNS and CDR2 SASEGT. The CDR3 loop spans 15 amino acids. The CDR3 protein is CASSKDSNTNYGYTF. As DNA, the CDR3 is TGTGCCAGCAGCAAGGACAGCAACACTAACTATGGCTACACCTTC.

This rearrangement joins TRBV30 to TRBJ1-5, with unresolved D. Germline-derived CDR1 and CDR2 are GTSNPN and SVGIG (reference sequence). V lost 4 bases to trimming and J lost 0 bases, with 7 bases between them. This CDR3 has 13 amino acids. The CDR3 sequence: CAWMPGSNQPQHF. CDR3 bases: TGTGCCTGGATGCCGGGTAGCAATCAGCCCCAGCATTTT.

The sample holds one count of this clone. The rearrangement joins TRBV2 to TRBJ1-1, with 8 bases matching TRBD1. Per germline, CDR1 SNHLY and CDR2 FYNNEI. This CDR3 is built from 14 residues. V was clipped by 4 bases and J by 7 bases; unmatched bases: 8. As DNA, the CDR3 is TGTGCCAGCAGTGGACAGGGGACTACCCTTGAAGCTTTCTTT. This codes for CASSGQGTTLEAFF. Together with reference TRBV2 and TRBJ1-1, the CDR3 gives the full variable domain: EPEVTQTPSHQVTQMGQEVILRCVPISNHLYFYWYRQILGQKVEFLVSFYNNEISEKSEIFDDQFSVERPDGSNFTLKIRSTKLEDSAMYFCASSGQGTTLEAFFGQGTRLTVV.

The chain uses TRBV10-3 and TRBJ2-1; D is possibly TRBD1 or TRBD2 (5 bases each). Germline CDR1 reads ENHRY; CDR2 reads SYGVKD. This CDR3 comprises 16 residues. Deletions cut 0 bases from V and 4 bases from J, with 13 bases between. The CDR3 loop reads CAISESWQGPYNEQFF. The CDR3 nucleotides read TGTGCCATCAGTGAGTCATGGCAGGGACCATACAATGAGCAGTTCTTC.

With regard to this clone: The sample carries other DNA sequences with the same CDR3. This chain joins TRBV6-1 and TRBJ2-7; a weak D match, TRBD1 (6 bases). V was cut by 7 bases and J by 2 bases, with 12 bases left in between. Germline V CDR1 and CDR2: MNHNS, SASEGT. CDR3 length equals 13 residues. CDR3 sequence (DNA): TGTGCCAGCAACCCGACAGGCACCTACGAGCAGTACTTC. Translating it yields CASNPTGTYEQYF.

This clone was seen a single time. The chain carries TRBV10-3 and TRBJ2-3; 7 bases align to TRBD2. J lost 2 bases, V lost 4 bases, and 9 bases had no gene match. The CDR3 has 16 residues. The germline V gene has CDR1 ENHRY and CDR2 SYGVKD. This chain's CDR3 is CAISVGSSGDTDTQYF. In nucleotides, the CDR3 is TGTGCCATCAGTGTGGGGTCAAGCGGGGACACAGATACGCAGTATTTT.

The rearrangement links TRBV2 to TRBJ2-7; D is possibly TRBD1 (6 bases). V dropped 9 bases and J dropped 4 bases, with 13 bases sitting between them. Germline V gene data show CDR1 as SNHLY and CDR2 as FYNNEI. The CDR3 covers 12 residues. The CDR3 loop is CASGTTGYEQYF. DNA for the CDR3: TGTGCCAGTGGGACAACAGGGTACGAGCAGTACTTC.

The rearrangement joins TRBV5-1 to TRBJ2-1, with unresolved D. With 6 bases removed from V and 8 bases from J, the gap between germline ends came to 21 bases. The CDR3 sequence is 15 residues long. CDR1 and CDR2 from the germline V gene are SGHRS and YFSETQ. For the CDR3, the DNA is TGCGCCAGCAACATGGCGCCAGTCAAACTCCATGAGCAGTTCTTC. It specifies CASNMAPVKLHEQFF.

The chain has TRBV19 and TRBJ2-2; D call uncertain. The V end was cut by 6 bases, the J end by 10 bases, with 18 bases between. In germline, CDR1 is LNHDA, CDR2 SQIVND (reference sequence). This CDR3 region has 14 residues. The CDR3 reads CASRSQGHFAELFF. The CDR3 bases are TGTGCCAGTAGGTCGCAAGGTCATTTCGCGGAGCTGTTTTTT.

The chain joins TRBV5-4 to TRBJ2-2; 13 bases fit TRBD2. Trimming cost V 0 bases and J 5 bases; bases outside gene matches: 10. The length of the CDR3 is 19 residues. Germline CDR1 and CDR2: SGHNT and YYREEE (reference sequence). CDR3 coding DNA: TGTGCCAGCAGCTTGGGACTAGCGGGGGGTTCGGGGGTTACCGGGGAGCTGTTTTTT. Amino acid sequence: CASSLGLAGGSGVTGELFF.

The chain uses TRBV9 and TRBJ1-1; D ambiguous. The germline V gene encodes CDR1 SGDLS and CDR2 YYNGEE. This CDR3 region has 14 residues. V lost 0 bases to trimming and J lost 1 base, with 7 bases between them. CDR3 nucleotide sequence: TGTGCCAGCAGCGTAGGTGAGGGGAACACTGAAGCTTTCTTT. As protein: CASSVGEGNTEAFF. The full variable domain, its missing parts supplied by reference TRBV9 and TRBJ1-1, is DSGVTQTPKHLITATGQRVTLRCSPRSGDLSVYWYQQSLDQGLQFLIQYYNGEERAKGNILERFSAQQFPDLHSELNLSSLELGDSALYFCASSVGEGNTEAFFGQGTRLTVV.

The table lists this clone with a few counts. The rearrangement links TRBV19 to TRBJ2-7; D tentatively reads TRBD1 or TRBD2 (5 bases each). The V gene lost 6 bases and the J gene lost 0 bases, with 12 bases spanning the gap. This CDR3 has 14 residues. Germline V gene lookup returns CDR1 LNHDA and CDR2 SQIVND (reference sequence). CDR3 loop: CASSTGTVSYEQYF. For the CDR3, the DNA is TGTGCCAGTAGCACGGGGACGGTCTCCTACGAGCAGTACTTC.

This chain uses TRBV7-2 with TRBJ1-4; a weak D match, TRBD1 (6 bases). The CDR3 is made up of 14 amino acids. With 1 base removed from V and 4 bases from J, the gap between germline ends came to 7 bases. CDR1 is SGHTA, CDR2 FQGNSA, per germline. Here the CDR3 reads CASSLGQDNEKLFF. CDR3 nucleotides: TGTGCCAGCAGCTTAGGACAGGATAATGAAAAACTGTTTTTT.

V and J are TRBV9 and TRBJ1-2; D unclear. This CDR3 has 11 amino acids. With 4 bases removed from V and 14 bases from J, the gap between germline ends came to 15 bases. Germline V gives CDR1 SGDLS, CDR2 YYNGEE. CDR3 sequence (DNA): TGTGCCAGCAGCTCTCCGAGGGAGAATACCTTC. Protein product: CASSSPRENTF.

The chain has TRBV9 and TRBJ2-2; D unresolved. CDR1 and CDR2 from the germline V gene are SGDLS and YYNGEE. The CDR3 extends over 15 amino acids. V lost 3 bases to trimming and J lost 1 base, with 10 bases between them. CDR3 region: CASSAPELNTGELFF. CDR3 in DNA: TGTGCCAGCAGCGCGCCTGAGTTGAACACCGGGGAGCTGTTTTTT.